Listed here are 9 T cell receptor beta chains from one sample, sequenced in a study of blood T cells in healthy people across ages (dated by TCRdb to 2015 to 2017). To prepare the library, 5' RACE was applied. For sequencing, an Illumina HiSeq 2500 was employed. A second PCR of about 7 to 12 cycles was run with a J-beta primer mix and a sample-barcoded 5' primer. The raw public data were reprocessed by TCRdb itself: fastp quality trimming at Q25, MiXCR clonotype calling, in-frame beta chains only. One record per CDR3 amino acid sequence lists the most common genes and DNA. The sample contains approximately 800,000 distinct CDR3 sequences, 20% to 30% of them found a single time. The top ten clones comprise about 3% of the sample. This sample also appeared in a second study, on T cells of mothers and their children.

The sample consisted of blood. Receptors were obtained from a boy aged 5-17 years in good health.

This clonotype was seen more than once but under ten times. V usage is TRBV4-1 and J usage is TRBJ2-1, with D unresolved. Between the trimmed V and J ends, which lost 2 bases and 0 bases, there was a span of 14 bases. From germline, CDR1 is MGHRA and CDR2 YSYEKL. This CDR3 region has 17 residues. CDR3 sequence (DNA): TGCGCCAGCAGCCAAAAACGGGTGCAGGACTCCTACAATGAGCAGTTCTTC. Translation gives CASSQKRVQDSYNEQFF.

This clonotype was counted once. This chain connects TRBV6-2 or TRBV6-3 to TRBJ2-5; possible D gene TRBD1, 6 bases. This CDR3 is built from 14 residues. Trimming stripped 2 bases from V and 2 bases from J, with 9 bases between. Germline CDR1 reads MNHEY; CDR2 reads SVGEGT. For the CDR3, the DNA is TGTGCCAGCAGTTACGCAGGACAGCAAGAGACCCAGTACTTC. Encoded protein: CASSYAGQQETQYF.

The gene calls are TRBV28 and TRBJ2-5, with TRBD1 identical over 8 bases. Germline loops: CDR1 MDHEN, CDR2 SYDVKM. The V segment lost 4 bases and the J segment 4 bases; nucleotides outside the gene matches: 14. The CDR3 has 17 amino acids. CDR3 nucleotides: TGTGCCAGCAGTTCAACCCCTCAGGGGGCTAGGGTAGAGACCCAGTACTTC. Its protein is CASSSTPQGARVETQYF.

This clonotype was seen more than once but under ten times. The chain employs TRBV29-1 and TRBJ2-5, with TRBD1 identical over 8 bases. V was clipped by 4 bases and J by 4 bases; unmatched bases: 5. The CDR3 covers 13 residues. Germline V gene data show CDR1 as SQVTM and CDR2 as ANQGSEA. CDR3 coding DNA: TGCAGCGTTGTTGGCAGGGGGCTAGAGACCCAGTACTTC. Translating it yields CSVVGRGLETQYF.

This clonotype was observed many times. The CDR3 DNA sequence: TGCGCCAGCAGCCAAGGGGAGAACTCTGGGGCCAACGTCCTGACTTTC. Residues: CASSQGENSGANVLTF. V is TRBV4-3 and J is TRBJ2-6; maybe TRBD2 (5 bases). The V end was cut by 1 base, the J end by 0 bases, with 7 bases between. CDR3 length equals 16 residues. The germline V gene encodes CDR1 LGHNA and CDR2 YSLEER.

The rearrangement links TRBV2 to TRBJ2-1; 11 bases are a match to TRBD2. V shed 5 bases and J 9 bases; nucleotides not matched to a gene: 12. There are 16 residues in the CDR3. Germline V lookup: CDR1 SNHLY, CDR2 FYNNEI. The CDR3 DNA reads as TGTGCCAGCAGTCCGTTCCTAGCGGGGGGTAGCACTGAGCAGTTCTTC. Protein: CASSPFLAGGSTEQFF.

V usage is TRBV10-3 and J usage is TRBJ2-3; D not resolved. Trimming cost V 4 bases and J 4 bases, with 12 bases left between them. The length of the CDR3 is 14 residues. The germline V gene encodes CDR1 ENHRY and CDR2 SYGVKD. The CDR3 protein is CAISGVLTADTQYF. The CDR3 DNA sequence: TGTGCCATCAGTGGGGTCCTGACGGCAGATACGCAGTATTTT.

On this clonotype itself: The junction departs from the called germline gene at one end, perhaps through a read error. The J gene is TRBJ1-3, the V gene TRBV29-1; no definite D call. The CDR3 is 11 amino acids. Germline values: CDR1 SQVTM, CDR2 ANQGSEA. The CDR3 sequence is CSVRVGNTVYF. As DNA, the CDR3 is TGCAGCGTTAGAGTTGGAAACACCGTATATTTT.

As for this clonotype: At one of its ends the junction is not consistent with the germline gene, which may arise from a read error. This chain links TRBV4-1 with TRBJ1-4; tentative D call: TRBD1 (6 bases). Germline CDR1 reads MGHRA; CDR2 reads YSYEKL. This CDR3 comprises 17 residues. The CDR3 sequence is CASSQTNTGSTNEKLFF. The CDR3 nucleotides read TGCGCCAGCAGCCAAACCAACACAGGGTCGACTAATGAAAAGCTGTTTTTT.